One sample yielded the 10 T cell receptor beta chains listed below, sequenced in a study of blood T cells in healthy people across ages. A J-beta primer mix and a sample-barcoded 5' primer were used in a second PCR of about 7 to 12 cycles. TCRdb re-called the 5' RACE reads with MiXCR, one entry per CDR3 protein. The profile shows 850,000 to 1,000,000 distinct CDR3 sequences, roughly half of them singletons. Source material: blood. The receptor source for this set is a woman aged 60-75 years in good health.

The rearrangement uses TRBV9 and TRBJ2-2; tentatively, D is TRBD2 (5 bases). Germline V CDR1 and CDR2: SGDLS, YYNGEE. The CDR3 has 14 residues. Trimming removed 5 bases at V and 4 bases at J, with 12 bases between. Written as DNA, the CDR3 is TGTGCCAGCAGTCAAGAGGGATCCACCGGGGAGCTGTTTTTT. Translating it yields CASSQEGSTGELFF.

The chain employs TRBV29-1 and TRBJ2-1; D gene unclear. This CDR3 has 14 amino acids. Trimming took off 3 bases at V and 5 bases at J, with 14 bases between the two ends. Germline CDR1 is SQVTM and CDR2 is ANQGSEA. CDR3 region: CSVDWYPRNNEQFF. Written as DNA, the CDR3 is TGCAGCGTTGATTGGTATCCCAGAAACAATGAGCAGTTCTTC.

CDR3 nucleotides: TGTGCCAGCAGTCTGACGCCTCCCTACAATGAGCAGTACTTC. As protein: CASSLTPPYNEQYF. This chain links TRBV28 with TRBJ2-1; D is unclear. The last part of the DNA fits TRBJ2-7 better; the J call may be wrong. This CDR3 has 14 residues. Germline V gene sequence: CDR1 MDHEN, CDR2 SYDVKM.

The V call is TRBV2, the J call TRBJ2-3; 7 bases are shared with TRBD1. Germline trimming cut 7 bases from V and 1 base from J; bases unmatched to any gene: 17. Germline lookup yields CDR1 SNHLY and CDR2 FYNNEI. The CDR3 extends over 18 amino acids. The CDR3 nucleotides read TGTGCCAGCATGGACCCACGATCGACAGGGATAGGCACAGATACGCAGTATTTT. It codes for CASMDPRSTGIGTDTQYF. The full variable domain, with the rest looked up from reference TRBV2 and TRBJ2-3, is EPEVTQTPSHQVTQMGQEVILRCVPISNHLYFYWYRQILGQKVEFLVSFYNNEISEKSEIFDDQFSVERPDGSNFTLKIRSTKLEDSAMYFCASMDPRSTGIGTDTQYFGPGTRLTVL.

This chain joins TRBV6-2 or TRBV6-3 and TRBJ2-7; possible D gene TRBD2, 5 bases. Germline V gene lookup returns CDR1 MNHEY and CDR2 SVGEGT. The germline V and J ends were trimmed by 6 bases and 4 bases, with 10 bases remaining between them. This CDR3 spans 12 amino acids. CDR3 region: CASRQRPYEQYF. DNA of the CDR3: TGTGCCAGCAGGCAGCGGCCTTACGAGCAGTACTTC.

This chain connects TRBV5-1 to TRBJ2-3, with TRBD1 matching 9 bases. This CDR3 has 15 amino acids. CDR1 and CDR2 (germline): SGHRS, YFSETQ. Trimming removed 6 bases from V and 6 bases from J; junction bases left unmatched: 11. CDR3 in amino acids: CASTLGDRDLDTQYF. The DNA of the CDR3 is TGCGCCAGCACACTCGGGGACAGGGACCTTGATACGCAGTATTTT.

The chain uses TRBV10-3 and TRBJ2-3, with 12 bases lining up with TRBD2. CDR1 ENHRY and CDR2 SYGVKD come from the germline V gene. The junction had 9 bases not matched to a gene; V was cut back by 3 bases and J by 5 bases. The CDR3 is made up of 17 amino acids. CDR3 amino acids: CAISEGLAGRFQDTQYF. The DNA of the CDR3 is TGTGCCATCAGTGAAGGACTAGCGGGAAGGTTTCAAGATACGCAGTATTTT.

The genes are TRBV7-9 and TRBJ1-2; 9 bases agree with TRBD1. Germline V gene data show CDR1 as SEHNR and CDR2 as FQNEAQ (reference sequence). V gave up 6 bases and J gave up 6 bases; unmatched junction bases: 8. This CDR3 spans 14 amino acids. CDR3 region: CASSAGQGKDGYTF. CDR3 sequence (DNA): TGTGCCAGCAGTGCCGGACAGGGGAAGGATGGCTACACCTTC.

This chain links TRBV6-1 with TRBJ2-1; D unclear. Germline values: CDR1 MNHNS, CDR2 SASEGT. This CDR3 spans 14 amino acids. Trimming removed 4 bases at V and 7 bases at J, with 14 bases between. CDR3 DNA sequence: TGTGCCAGCAGTGGACGCTTCCAGAGGAATGAGCAGTTCTTC. Its translation: CASSGRFQRNEQFF.

J is TRBJ2-5 and V is TRBV5-1; D tentatively fits TRBD1 or TRBD2 (6 bases each). The V end lost 1 base, the J end lost 7 bases, and 14 bases lay between the germline ends. Germline CDR1 SGHRS, CDR2 YFSETQ. The CDR3 spans 14 residues. This chain's CDR3 is CASSLLRQEGTQYF. The CDR3 nucleotides read TGCGCCAGCAGCTTGCTGCGACAGGAGGGGACCCAGTACTTC.